This T cell receptor (beta chain) was identified during a study of tumor-infiltrating lymphocytes in primary liver carcinoma. Study as a whole: Tumor lesions were T1-T3 N0M0 and spanned about 4 to 11 cm.

TCR beta cDNA came from about 500 ng total RNA, primed with a constant-region primer. Three nested multiplex PCR rounds of slightly modified ARM-PCR generated TCR beta libraries. Forward primers for TRBV1-TRBV30 and a C-beta reverse primer served the first two PCR rounds, at around 11 cycles each. In TCRdb, the multiplex PCR reads were re-called with MiXCR into one record per CDR3 protein. This sample carries roughly 91,000 distinct CDR3 sequences, more than 60% of them seen once, and the ten largest clones take around 8.8%. Points on this clonotype: Its target is not known.

General study findings and limits: With p = 0.039, the top-250-clone fraction in tumors significantly exceeded that in blood.

Total RNA and DNA came together from roughly 20-30 mg of bulk tissue without cell sorting. CDR3 length equals 13 residues. From germline, CDR1 is SGHAT and CDR2 FQNNGV. Trimming stripped 7 bases from V and 7 bases from J, with 14 bases between. The chain couples TRBV11-2 to TRBJ1-3; D is undetermined. The clonotype comes from a woman aged 55-70 years with primary liver carcinoma and hepatitis B virus infection. The sequenced material came from liver tumor tissue from sampling region 5. Subset of the sample: tumor region T5, tumor centre. DNA for the CDR3: TGTGCCAGCACCGGCCCAAATAGGAACACCATATATTTT. It specifies CASTGPNRNTIYF.